The clone carrying this T cell receptor beta chain has just a few counts. Its antigen is not known. Described time point: pre-sensitization, week 0. Treatment denoted: therapeutic diphenylcyclopropenone sensitization with weekly scalp DPC. Alopecia patients, 18 to 70 years old and DPC-suitable, served as donors. Before extraction, the whole blood was not fractionated, and total RNA was taken from it. Trimming removed 6 bases from V and 4 bases from J, with 17 bases in between. Per germline, CDR1 ENHRY and CDR2 SYGVKD. The CDR3 spans 15 residues. The record originates from a study of human T cells and chemical hapten exposure. At the level of the study: Upper-back patch tests with 0.01% DPC were read at 6 days.

TCRdb fed the RACE reads into MiXCR, producing one record per CDR3 protein. The table has more than 250,000 distinct CDR3 sequences, 7.5% to 9% seen once. Regarding the study as a whole: There were significantly more large CDR3 similarity clusters among expanded TCRs than among controls.

This sequence joins TRBV10-3 and TRBJ2-3; D unresolved. This receptor was identified in a middle-aged woman with alopecia areata. Some clones in this sample may be carry-over from other donors' samples. Sequencing used whole blood, obtained in connection with sensitization to the hapten diphenylcyclopropenone (DPC). The CDR3 region is CAIRTLPNRADTQYF. The CDR3, as DNA: TGTGCCATCAGAACACTACCCAATAGGGCAGATACGCAGTATTTT.